This TCR beta chain is drawn from a study of CD8 T cells in ankylosing spondylitis. Study-wide results and limits: Matched synovial fluid from ankylosing spondylitis patients was reported to be enriched for disease-linked clones. Made up of about eight highly homologous variants, a TCR beta motif appeared characteristic of ankylosing spondylitis blood. Disease-linked clones were CD8+ and relatively rare in peripheral blood.

As to this clonotype: Its antigen remains unknown.

The CDR3 spans 16 residues. The J segment lost 4 bases and the V segment lost 7 bases, leaving 7 bases of the junction unmatched. TCRdb itself ran the 5' RACE reads through MiXCR, one entry per CDR3 protein. Of some 33,000 distinct CDR3 sequences listed, about 14% were seen once; the top ten hold less than 45%. This sequence originates from a male donor with ankylosing spondylitis or in good health (not recorded which). The chain recombines TRBV12-3 or TRBV12-4 with TRBJ2-2, with 12 positions matching TRBD1. Sequencing was carried out using blood. The CDR3 DNA reads TGTGCCAGCAACGGGGACAGGGGGCGCGTCACCGGGGAGCTGTTTTTT. Its translation: CASNGDRGRVTGELFF.